This TCR beta chain was sequenced for a study of blood T cell repertoires in COVID-19. Overall study: Sites in the United States, Italy and Spain provided acute and convalescent COVID-19 samples. PBMCs, B-cell-depleted T cells, or T cells provided the cDNA or gDNA that made up the material.

V lost 6 bases and J lost 0, with 14 bases in between. Germline loops: CDR1 MDHEN, CDR2 SYDVKM. The CDR3 consists of 15 residues. Those who participated ranged in age from about 18 to 89 years and resided in 20 to 30 US areas. Grouping used clinical history reported by participants in a survey and questionnaire. The method was immunoSEQ multiplex PCR; TCRdb's version includes in-frame clones alone and lacks a portion of them. The table lists 260,000 or so clones, around 89% of them singletons. The receptor was isolated from a middle-aged woman with acute COVID-19. Sample: PBMCs or T cells enriched from blood (not recorded which). The V call is TRBV28, the J call TRBJ1-2; D is perhaps TRBD1 (6 bases). CDR3 sequence reads: CASREPGTSNYGYTF. The CDR3 DNA follows: TGTGCCAGCAGGGAACCCGGGACATCTAACTATGGCTACACCTTC.